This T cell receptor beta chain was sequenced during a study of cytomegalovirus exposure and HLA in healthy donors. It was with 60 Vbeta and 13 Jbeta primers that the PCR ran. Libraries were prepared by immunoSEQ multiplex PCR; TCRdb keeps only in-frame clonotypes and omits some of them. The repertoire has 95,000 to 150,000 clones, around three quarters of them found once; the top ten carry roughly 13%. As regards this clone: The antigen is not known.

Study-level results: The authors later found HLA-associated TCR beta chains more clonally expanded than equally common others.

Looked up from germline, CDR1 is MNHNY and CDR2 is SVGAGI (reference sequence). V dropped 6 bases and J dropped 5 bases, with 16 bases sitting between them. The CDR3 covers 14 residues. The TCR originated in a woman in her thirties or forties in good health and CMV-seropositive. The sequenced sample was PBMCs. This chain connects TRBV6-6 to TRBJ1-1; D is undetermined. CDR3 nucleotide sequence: TGTGCCAGCAGGGTTCTTCCATCGGGGACTGAAGCTTTCTTT. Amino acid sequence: CASRVLPSGTEAFF.